A single T cell receptor beta chain is shown here with its context. This sample was taken from a study of blood T cell repertoires in COVID-19. Study-wide background: Samples came from the United States, Italy and Spain, spanning acute and convalescent COVID-19.

Repertoires were generated with immunoSEQ multiplex PCR, while TCRdb's copy carries only in-frame clones and drops some. The data contain roughly 200,000 clones, 75% to 90% of them singletons. Germline CDR1 and CDR2: SGHNT and YYREEE (reference sequence). V shed 3 bases and J 3 bases; nucleotides not matched to a gene: 6. The CDR3 spans 16 residues. Sequenced sample: PBMCs or T cells enriched from blood (not recorded which). This receptor was identified in a man aged 35 to 55 who had recovered from COVID-19. The rearrangement joins TRBV5-4 to TRBJ1-3; 10 nucleotides line up with TRBD1. CDR3 in amino acids: CASSYRQGAFGNTIYF. CDR3 nucleotides: TGTGCCAGCAGCTATCGACAGGGGGCATTTGGAAACACCATATATTTT. Combining the CDR3 with reference TRBV5-4 and TRBJ1-3 gives the whole variable domain ETGVTQSPTHLIKTRGQQVTLRCSSQSGHNTVSWYQQALGQGPQFIFQYYREEENGRGNFPPRFSGLQFPNYSSELNVNALELDDSALYLCASSYRQGAFGNTIYFGEGSWLTVV.